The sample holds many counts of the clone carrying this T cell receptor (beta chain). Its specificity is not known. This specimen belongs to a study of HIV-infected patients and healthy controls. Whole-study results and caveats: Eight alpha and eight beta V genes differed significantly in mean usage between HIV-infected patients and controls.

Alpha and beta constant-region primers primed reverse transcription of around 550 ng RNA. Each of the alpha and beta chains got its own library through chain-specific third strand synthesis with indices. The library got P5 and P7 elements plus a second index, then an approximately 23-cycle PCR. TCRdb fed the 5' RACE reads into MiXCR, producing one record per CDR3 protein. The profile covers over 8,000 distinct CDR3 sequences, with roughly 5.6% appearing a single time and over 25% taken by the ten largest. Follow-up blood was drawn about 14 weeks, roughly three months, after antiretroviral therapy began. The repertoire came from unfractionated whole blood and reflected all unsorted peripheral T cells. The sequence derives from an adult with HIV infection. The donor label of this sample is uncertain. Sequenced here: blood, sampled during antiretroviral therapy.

The CDR3 DNA reads as TGCAGTGCTAGAGATGGTGACGCAAGAAGCTCCTACGAGCAGTACTTC. This gives the protein CSARDGDARSSYEQYF. V is TRBV20-1 and J is TRBJ2-7, with unresolved D. V was trimmed by 0 bases and J by 0 bases, leaving 15 bases between them. CDR1 is DFQATT and CDR2 is SNEGSKA in the germline V gene (reference sequence). The CDR3 covers 16 residues.